These 3 T cell receptor beta chains were all obtained from the same sample, sequenced in a study of blood T cell repertoires in COVID-19. The protocol was immunoSEQ multiplex PCR, while the TCRdb copy is restricted to in-frame clones and leaves out a portion. Altogether 380,000 or so clones are present, 80% to 90% being singletons, with the ten largest covering 1% to 1.5%. The sample was PBMCs or T cells enriched from blood (not recorded which). All receptors derive from a man between 25 and 39 years old who had recovered from COVID-19.

This chain joins TRBV12-3 or TRBV12-4 and TRBJ1-2; TRBD1 is a possible D gene (6 bases). The length of the CDR3 is 13 residues. V gave up 6 bases and J gave up 5 bases, with 13 bases separating them. In nucleotides, the CDR3 is TGTGCCAGCAGAAAAGGACAGTCTTATGGCTACACCTTC. This translates into CASRKGQSYGYTF.

CDR3 DNA sequence: TGCGCCAGCAGCCAATCGTCTCCGGGTTTTTACGAGCAGTACTTC. Protein sequence: CASSQSSPGFYEQYF. The rearrangement joins TRBV4-1 to TRBJ2-7; no clear D. V was cut by 2 bases and J by 4 bases, with 15 bases left in between. CDR1 MGHRA and CDR2 YSYEKL come from the germline V gene. The length of the CDR3 is 15 residues.

The chain joins TRBV4-1 to TRBJ2-3; D not certain. Germline V gives CDR1 MGHRA, CDR2 YSYEKL. V shed 0 bases and J shed 6 bases, with 10 bases lying between them. The CDR3 extends over 14 amino acids. The CDR3 bases are TGCGCCAGCAGCCAAGACATGATCGCGGATACGCAGTATTTT. Its protein is CASSQDMIADTQYF.